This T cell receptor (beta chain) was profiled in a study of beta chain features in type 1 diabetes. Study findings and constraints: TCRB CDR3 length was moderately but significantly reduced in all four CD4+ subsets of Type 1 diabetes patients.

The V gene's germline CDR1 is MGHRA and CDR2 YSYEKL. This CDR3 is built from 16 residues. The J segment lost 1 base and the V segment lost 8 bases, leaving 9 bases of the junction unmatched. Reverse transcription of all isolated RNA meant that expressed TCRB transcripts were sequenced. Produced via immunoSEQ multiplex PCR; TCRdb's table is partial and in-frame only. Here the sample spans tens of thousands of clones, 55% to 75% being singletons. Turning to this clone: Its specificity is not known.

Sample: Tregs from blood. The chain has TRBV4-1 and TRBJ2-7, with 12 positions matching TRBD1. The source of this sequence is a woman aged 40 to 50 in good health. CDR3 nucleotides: TGCGCCAGCGGCGAAGGGACAGGGGGCATGTCCTACGAGCAGTACTTC. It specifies CASGEGTGGMSYEQYF.